This T cell receptor (beta chain) was recorded in a study of blood T cells in healthy people across ages (dated by TCRdb to between 2014 and 2017). About the investigation overall: In model experiments, template switching captured about one uniquely barcoded TCR beta cDNA molecule for every two T cells. Donors of different ages were randomly distributed across sequencing lanes to avoid experimental bias. Donors were grouped into four age groups: young (average 16 years), middle-aged (39), aged (roughly 62) and long-lived (roughly 80). Age-related changes in TCR beta repertoire diversity were measured in the study by deep sequencing normalized with unique cDNA molecular identifiers. Two additional independent replicas of 1 million unique cDNA reads from the same blood draw were analyzed for two donors (one aged 18 to 29 and one aged 80 or older). General findings and caveats noted by the study authors: Estimates of total diversity based on one million sequenced T cells were considered lower bounds and underestimates. Observed TCR beta diversity correlated strongly with the percentage of naive T cells measured by flow cytometry. The CMV infection status of donors was not known, potentially confounding age-related changes in expanded clonotypes. Because profiling used bulk unsorted PBMCs, naive and antigen-experienced compartments could not be compared conclusively. Compared with the aged group, the long-lived group had more naive CD4+ T cells, fewer expanded clones and increased TCR diversity, suggesting age selection. Observed TCR beta diversity per million T cells fell roughly linearly with age, and a significant reduction was already apparent by age around 40.

A remark on this clonotype: This receptor's antigen is unknown. Base qualities were left out, and no much larger clone turns up one base away.

The CDR3, from cysteine to phenylalanine, totals 13 residues. CDR3 DNA is the only sequence kept; it has 39 bases, read in frame from the first base. The germline V gene (reference sequence) sets CDR1 to DFQATT and CDR2 to SNEGSKA. The junction carries 14 bases between V and J, which are trimmed by 6 bases and 5 bases respectively. Libraries were built with 5' RACE. The run used an Illumina HiSeq 2500. The second PCR ran for roughly 6 to 11 cycles and used a J-beta primer mix along with a sample-barcoded 5' primer. Each TCR beta cDNA molecule received a unique molecular identifier from a template-switch 5' adaptor carrying 12 random nucleotides. At least 2.5 million CDR3-containing paired-end reads were obtained from each sample. All of the RNA was converted into first-strand cDNA using the Mint cDNA synthesis kit, with a TRBC-specific oligonucleotide serving as the primer. All cDNA was treated with uracil-DNA glycosylase and then went through a first 18-cycle PCR with the universal primers M1SS and BC2_uni_R. Per the source publication's procedure: Each sample was normalized by randomly selecting 1 million high-quality reads, each carrying a distinct molecular identifier. Instead of being binned into consensus sequences, reads with shared molecular identifiers were discarded. MiTCR, run with a Q25 quality threshold and the strictest error-elimination algorithm, handled CDR3 identification, clonotype clustering and error correction. Lower-bound total TCR beta diversity was estimated with a nonparametric unseen species model using Euler transformation. TCRdb reran the public reads through fastp at Q25 and MiXCR, keeping productive beta chains. CDR3 protein sequences are deduplicated, and each keeps its most common genes and DNA. These V and J calls derive from TCRdb rather than the authors' analysis. The sample table shows around 1,500,000 distinct CDR3 sequences, and roughly 40% are seen once. Less than 8% of the sample belongs to the ten largest clones.

Donors were around 37 systemically healthy Caucasian individuals from Russia aged roughly 6 to 90 years. Each donor gave 8 to 10 milliliters of peripheral blood, collected into EDTA-treated Vacutainer tubes. Ficoll-Paque density-gradient centrifugation was used to isolate PBMCs, with at least 6 million per sample. Trizol reagent was used to extract total RNA from the PBMCs, yielding at least 5.5 micrograms per sample. Naive CD45RAhigh/CD27high T cell percentages were measured by flow cytometry on a PBMC aliquot from every donor. The sequenced material came from blood. This clonotype was sampled from a woman between 18 and 29 years old in good health. The chain uses TRBV20-1 and TRBJ2-1; the D gene lacks a confident call. The nucleotide sequence reads TGCAGTGCCCCCTGGGATACCAACAATGAGCAGTTCTTC. The resulting protein is CSAPWDTNNEQFF.